The entry below gives a single TCR beta chain sequence along with its context. Its antigen is currently unknown. Drawn from each donor were ten milliliters of peripheral blood. With a J-beta primer mix and a sample-barcoded 5' primer, a second PCR ran about 6 to 11 cycles. Each of the cDNA molecules was tagged by a template-switch adaptor with 12 random nucleotides. MiXCR was run by TCRdb on the 5' RACE reads, yielding one entry per CDR3 protein. The sample carries 700,000 or so distinct CDR3 sequences, around 41% recorded once. The sample is drawn from a study of blood T cells in healthy people across ages. Background on the study: Through template switching, about one barcoded beta molecule was captured per two T cells, as measured in model experiments.

General study points: Observed TCR beta diversity per million T cells went down as age went up. This fall followed a roughly linear course with age.

Germline V CDR1 and CDR2: LGHNT, FRNRAP. The V segment lost 2 bases and the J segment 5 bases; nucleotides outside the gene matches: 1. The CDR3 is 14 residues long. The sequence came from a man at least 80 years old in good health. Sequenced sample: blood. This chain connects TRBV12-5 to TRBJ1-1; TRBD1 agrees at 11 bases. As DNA, the CDR3 is TGTGCTAGTGGTTTGTGGGACAGGGGGACTGAAGCTTTCTTT. Its protein product is CASGLWDRGTEAFF.